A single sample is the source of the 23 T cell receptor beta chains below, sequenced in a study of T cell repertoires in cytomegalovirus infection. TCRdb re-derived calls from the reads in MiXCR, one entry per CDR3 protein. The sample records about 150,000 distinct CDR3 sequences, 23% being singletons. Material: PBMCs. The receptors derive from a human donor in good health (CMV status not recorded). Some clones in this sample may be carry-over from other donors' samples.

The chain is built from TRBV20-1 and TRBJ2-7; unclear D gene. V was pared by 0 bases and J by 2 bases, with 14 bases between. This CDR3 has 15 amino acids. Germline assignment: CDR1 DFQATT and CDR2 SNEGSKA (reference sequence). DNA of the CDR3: TGCAGTGCTAGAGATATTCAGCCTACCCCCTACGAGCAGTACTTC. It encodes CSARDIQPTPYEQYF.

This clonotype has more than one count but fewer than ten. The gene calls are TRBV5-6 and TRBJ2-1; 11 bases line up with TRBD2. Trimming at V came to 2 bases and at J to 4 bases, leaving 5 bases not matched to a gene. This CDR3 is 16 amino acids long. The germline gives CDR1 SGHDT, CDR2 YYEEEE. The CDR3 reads CASSLLAGVGYNEQFF. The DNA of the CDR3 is TGTGCCAGCAGCTTACTAGCGGGAGTGGGGTACAATGAGCAGTTCTTC.

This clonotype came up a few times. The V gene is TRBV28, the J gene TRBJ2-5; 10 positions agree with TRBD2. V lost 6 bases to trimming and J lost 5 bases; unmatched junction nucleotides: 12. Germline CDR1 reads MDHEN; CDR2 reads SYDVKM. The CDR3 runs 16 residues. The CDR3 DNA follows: TGTGCCAGCAGGACTACTAGCGGGGTAATACTGGAGACCCAGTACTTC. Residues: CASRTTSGVILETQYF.

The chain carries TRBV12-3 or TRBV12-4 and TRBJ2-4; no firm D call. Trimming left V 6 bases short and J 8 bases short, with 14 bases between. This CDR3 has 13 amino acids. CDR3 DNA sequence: TGTGCCAGCAGACTTAACGGTAAAGACATTCAGTACTTC. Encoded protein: CASRLNGKDIQYF.

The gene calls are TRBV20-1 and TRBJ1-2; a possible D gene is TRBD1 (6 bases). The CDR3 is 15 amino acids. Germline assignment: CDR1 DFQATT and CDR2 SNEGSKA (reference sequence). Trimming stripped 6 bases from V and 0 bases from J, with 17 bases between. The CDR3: CSATQQGAPNYGYTF. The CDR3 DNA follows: TGCAGTGCCACCCAACAGGGAGCTCCTAACTATGGCTACACCTTC.

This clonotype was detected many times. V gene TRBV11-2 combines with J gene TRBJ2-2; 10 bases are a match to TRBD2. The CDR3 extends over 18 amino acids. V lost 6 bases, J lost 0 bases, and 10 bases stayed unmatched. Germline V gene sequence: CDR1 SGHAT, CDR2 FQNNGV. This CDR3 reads CASSRKAGGPANTGELFF. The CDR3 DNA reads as TGTGCCAGCAGTCGGAAAGCGGGAGGGCCGGCGAACACCGGGGAGCTGTTTTTT.

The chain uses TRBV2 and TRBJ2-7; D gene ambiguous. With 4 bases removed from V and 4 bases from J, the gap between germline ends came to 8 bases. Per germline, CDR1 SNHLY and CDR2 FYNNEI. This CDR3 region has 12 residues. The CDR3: CASSGPAYEQYF. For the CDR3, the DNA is TGTGCCAGCAGTGGACCAGCTTACGAGCAGTACTTC.

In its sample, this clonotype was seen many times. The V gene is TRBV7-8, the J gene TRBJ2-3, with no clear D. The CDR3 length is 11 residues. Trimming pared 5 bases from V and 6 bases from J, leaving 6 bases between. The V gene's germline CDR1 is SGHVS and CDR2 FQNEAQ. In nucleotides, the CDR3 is TGTGCCAGCAGCGCCTCGGATACGCAGTATTTT. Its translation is CASSASDTQYF. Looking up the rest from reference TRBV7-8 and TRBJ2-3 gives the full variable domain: GAGVSQSPRYKVAKRGQDVALRCDPISGHVSLFWYQQALGQGPEFLTYFQNEAQLDKSGLPSDRFFAERPEGSVSTLKIQRTQQEDSAVYLCASSASDTQYFGPGTRLTVL.

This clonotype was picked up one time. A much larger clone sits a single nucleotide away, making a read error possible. The CDR3 sequence: CASSHSEDYFSDTQYF. The CDR3 DNA reads TGTGCCAGCAGCCATTCCGAGGACTACTTTTCAGATACGCAGTATTTT. V gene TRBV7-2 combines with J gene TRBJ2-3; the D gene is possibly TRBD2 (6 bases). V lost 5 bases, J lost 4 bases, and 19 bases lay in between. The CDR3 loop spans 16 amino acids. Germline CDR1 is SGHTA and CDR2 is FQGNSA.

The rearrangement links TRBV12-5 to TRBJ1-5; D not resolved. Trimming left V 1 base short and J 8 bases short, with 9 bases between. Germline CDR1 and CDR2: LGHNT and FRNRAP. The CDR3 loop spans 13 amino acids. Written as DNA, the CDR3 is TGTGCTAGTGGTTTGGGGACTCAGGAGCCCCAGCATTTT. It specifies CASGLGTQEPQHF.

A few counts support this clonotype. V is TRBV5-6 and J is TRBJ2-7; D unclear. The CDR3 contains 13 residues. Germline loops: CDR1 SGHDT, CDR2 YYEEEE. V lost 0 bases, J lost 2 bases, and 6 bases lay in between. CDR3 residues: CASSLERAYEQYF. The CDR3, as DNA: TGTGCCAGCAGCTTGGAACGAGCCTACGAGCAGTACTTC.

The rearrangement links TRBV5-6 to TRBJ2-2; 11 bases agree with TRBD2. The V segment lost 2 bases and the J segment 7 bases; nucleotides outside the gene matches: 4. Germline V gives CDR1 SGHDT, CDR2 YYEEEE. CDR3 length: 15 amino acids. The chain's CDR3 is CASSFSGRADGELFF. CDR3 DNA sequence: TGTGCCAGCAGCTTTAGCGGGAGGGCCGACGGGGAGCTGTTTTTT.

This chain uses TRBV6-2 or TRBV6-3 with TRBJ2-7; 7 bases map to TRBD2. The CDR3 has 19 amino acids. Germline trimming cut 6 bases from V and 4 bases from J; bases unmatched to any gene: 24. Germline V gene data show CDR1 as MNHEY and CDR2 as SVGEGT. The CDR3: CASSQTRGRADDFVYEQYF. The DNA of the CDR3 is TGTGCCAGCAGCCAGACTAGAGGGAGGGCCGACGATTTTGTTTACGAGCAGTACTTC.

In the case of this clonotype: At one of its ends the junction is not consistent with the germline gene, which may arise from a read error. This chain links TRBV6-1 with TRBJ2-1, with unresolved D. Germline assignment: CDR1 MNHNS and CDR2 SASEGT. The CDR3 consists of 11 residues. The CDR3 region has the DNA TGTGCCAGCAGTGAAGCCCGTCTTATTAACTTC. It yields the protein CASSEARLINF.

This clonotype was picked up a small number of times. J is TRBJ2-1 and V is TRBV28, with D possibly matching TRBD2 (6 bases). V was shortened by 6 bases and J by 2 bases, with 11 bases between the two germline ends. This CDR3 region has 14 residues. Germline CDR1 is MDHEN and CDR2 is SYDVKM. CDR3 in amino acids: CASSFAGTYNEQFF. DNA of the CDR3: TGTGCCAGCAGCTTTGCGGGAACCTACAATGAGCAGTTCTTC. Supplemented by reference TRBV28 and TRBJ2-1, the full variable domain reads DVKVTQSSRYLVKRTGEKVFLECVQDMDHENMFWYRQDPGLGLRLIYFSYDVKMKEKGDIPEGYSVSREKKERFSLILESASTNQTSMYLCASSFAGTYNEQFFGPGTRLTVL.

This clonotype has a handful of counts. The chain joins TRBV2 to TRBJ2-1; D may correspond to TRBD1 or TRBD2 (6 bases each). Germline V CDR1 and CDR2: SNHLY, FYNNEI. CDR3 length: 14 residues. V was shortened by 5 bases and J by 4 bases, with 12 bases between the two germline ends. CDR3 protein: CASSTRGPYNEQFF. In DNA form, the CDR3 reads TGTGCCAGCAGTACCCGGGGGCCTTACAATGAGCAGTTCTTC. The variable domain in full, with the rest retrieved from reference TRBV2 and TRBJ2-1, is EPEVTQTPSHQVTQMGQEVILRCVPISNHLYFYWYRQILGQKVEFLVSFYNNEISEKSEIFDDQFSVERPDGSNFTLKIRSTKLEDSAMYFCASSTRGPYNEQFFGPGTRLTVL.

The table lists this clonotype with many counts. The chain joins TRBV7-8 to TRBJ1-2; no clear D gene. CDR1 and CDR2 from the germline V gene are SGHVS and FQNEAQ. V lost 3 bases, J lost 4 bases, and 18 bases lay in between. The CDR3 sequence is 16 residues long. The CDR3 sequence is CASSLVSPETRYGYTF. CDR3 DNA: TGTGCCAGCAGCTTGGTCTCGCCAGAGACCCGCTATGGCTACACCTTC.

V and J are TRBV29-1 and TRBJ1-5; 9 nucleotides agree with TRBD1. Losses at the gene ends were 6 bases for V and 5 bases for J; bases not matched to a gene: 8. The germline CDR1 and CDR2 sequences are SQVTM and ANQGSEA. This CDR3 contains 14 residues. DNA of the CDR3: TGCAGCGTCGCAACAGGGGGCGTAGATCAGCCCCAGCATTTT. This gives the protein CSVATGGVDQPQHF.

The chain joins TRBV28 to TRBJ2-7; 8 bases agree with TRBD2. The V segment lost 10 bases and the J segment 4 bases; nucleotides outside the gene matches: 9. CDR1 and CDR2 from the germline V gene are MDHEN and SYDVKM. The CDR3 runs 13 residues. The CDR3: CATLAGGAYEQYF. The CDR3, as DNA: TGTGCCACGCTGGCGGGAGGAGCTTACGAGCAGTACTTC.

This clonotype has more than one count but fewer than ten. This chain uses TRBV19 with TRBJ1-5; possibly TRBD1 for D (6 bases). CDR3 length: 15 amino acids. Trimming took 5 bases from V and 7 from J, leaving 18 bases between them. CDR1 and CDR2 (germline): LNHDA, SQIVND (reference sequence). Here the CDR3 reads CASSPRTDRGQPQHF. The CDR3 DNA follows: TGTGCCAGTAGTCCCCGGACAGACCGGGGGCAGCCCCAGCATTTT.

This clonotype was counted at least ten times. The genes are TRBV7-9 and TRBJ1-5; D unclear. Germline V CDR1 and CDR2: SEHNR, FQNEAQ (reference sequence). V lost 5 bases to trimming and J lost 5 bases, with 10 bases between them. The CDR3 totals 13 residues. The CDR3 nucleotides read TGTGCCAGCAGCCCCCTCTTGGATCAGCCCCAGCATTTT. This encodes CASSPLLDQPQHF.

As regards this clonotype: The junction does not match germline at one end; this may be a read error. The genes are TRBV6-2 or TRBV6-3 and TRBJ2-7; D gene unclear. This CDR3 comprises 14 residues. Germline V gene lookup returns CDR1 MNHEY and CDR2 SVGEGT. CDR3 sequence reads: CASRIDPSSYKQYF. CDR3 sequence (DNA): TGTGCCAGCAGGATCGACCCGAGCTCCTACAAGCAGTACTTC.

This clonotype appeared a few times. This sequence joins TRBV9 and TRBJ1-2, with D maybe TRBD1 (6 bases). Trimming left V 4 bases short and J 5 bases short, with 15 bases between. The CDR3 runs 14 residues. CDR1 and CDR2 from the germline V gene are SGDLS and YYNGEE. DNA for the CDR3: TGTGCCAGCAGCCCCGAAGGGCAGGGGTATGGCTACACCTTC. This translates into CASSPEGQGYGYTF.